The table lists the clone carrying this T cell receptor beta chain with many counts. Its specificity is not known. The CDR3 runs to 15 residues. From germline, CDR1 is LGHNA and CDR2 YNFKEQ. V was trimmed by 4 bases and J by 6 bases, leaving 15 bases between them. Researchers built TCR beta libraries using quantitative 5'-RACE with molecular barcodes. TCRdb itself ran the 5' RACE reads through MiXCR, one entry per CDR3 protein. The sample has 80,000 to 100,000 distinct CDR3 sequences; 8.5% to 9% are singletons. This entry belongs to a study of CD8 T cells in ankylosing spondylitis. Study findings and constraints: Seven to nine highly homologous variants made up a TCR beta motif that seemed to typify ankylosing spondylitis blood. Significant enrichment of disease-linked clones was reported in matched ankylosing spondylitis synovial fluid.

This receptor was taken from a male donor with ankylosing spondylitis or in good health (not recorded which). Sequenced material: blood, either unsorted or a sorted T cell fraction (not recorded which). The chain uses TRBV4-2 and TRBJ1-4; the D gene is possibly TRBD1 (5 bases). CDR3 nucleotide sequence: TGTGCCAGCAGCCCCTCCCCGGGAGGGGATGAAAAACTGTTTTTT. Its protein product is CASSPSPGGDEKLFF.